This T cell receptor (beta chain) comes out of a study of T cells after posttransplantation cyclophosphamide. Study-wide points: Tissue-infiltrating T cells from skin or gut overlapped little with blood T cells. Donor CD8+ memory clones often dominated recipient blood repertoires at later times.

Measured with immunoSEQ multiplex PCR; TCRdb has only the in-frame clones, and not every one. Here the sample spans about 9,700 clones, about 98% being singletons. Cells defined as naive were viable CD3+CD4+ or CD3+CD8+ and CCR7+CD45RA+CD45RO-CD95-CD27+CD28+. There are 15 residues in the CDR3. Germline V CDR1 and CDR2: GTSNPN, SVGIG (reference sequence). V gave up 3 bases and J gave up 7 bases; unmatched junction bases: 10. For this clone: Its antigen is as yet unknown.

Sequencing was carried out using naive CD4+ T cells sorted from PBMCs. The sequence was obtained from a woman aged 55-75 years in good health, CMV-negative, and a related stem cell transplant donor. The chain recombines TRBV30 with TRBJ2-2; 8 bases map to TRBD1. CDR3: CAWSTLRQGIGELFF. In DNA form, the CDR3 reads TGTGCCTGGAGCACTCTACGACAGGGGATCGGGGAGCTGTTTTTT.